This TCR beta chain was obtained from a study of T-cell reconstitution after alpha-beta-depleted transplantation in children (dated by TCRdb to about 2016). With regard to the full study: Using TCR repertoire profiling, the study followed T-cell immune reconstitution in a quantitative way in children after TCRalphabeta/CD19-depleted allogeneic hematopoietic cell transplantation. Beyond this particular receptor, the publication reports: The apparently early recovery of alphabetaT-cell counts about two months after transplant reportedly depended on only several hundred rapidly expanded clones that came from non-depleted graft cells. The frequencies of hyperexpanded clones fell over the following months, and after one year, T-cell counts and TCRbeta diversity were mostly attributed to newly produced T cells. In some patients, the high TCRbeta diversity seen at day 60 was put down to recipient T cells and intrathymic progenitors that had survived conditioning.

To prepare the library, PCR was applied. The run used an Illumina HiSeq 2500. Molecular barcoding was employed in the preparation of TCR libraries, with unique molecular identifiers being used to normalize TCRbeta repertoire quantification. Using fastp at Q25 and MiXCR, TCRdb reprocessed the public reads and kept productive beta chains. Rows matching on CDR3 protein sequence are summarized as one entry with the most common DNA and genes. This sample gives about 200,000 distinct CDR3 sequences in total; around 7.7% of them show up just once. Of the sample, under 40% falls within the top ten clones. This clonotype was detected ten times or more. Its antigen is unknown. Base quality data are lacking; no much larger clone is found one base away. According to the study, the label for this sample's treatment or condition signals: allogeneic hematopoietic cell transplantation with graft depleted of TCRalphabeta T cells and CD19 B cells. TCRalphabeta/CD19-depleted allogeneic hematopoietic cell grafts were given to the transplant recipients, all of whom were children.

Source: PBMCs, mostly from graft donor cells, taken 360 days after TCRalphabeta/CD19-depleted stem cell transplant. The TCR sequence derives from a male patient between 2 and 9 years old who had a stem cell transplant for acute myeloid leukemia, so the T cells may come from the graft donor.

The DNA reads TGTGCCAGCTCACCTGAGGGGACCTATAATTCACCCCTCCACTTT. The resulting protein is CASSPEGTYNSPLHF. Rearrangement joined TRBV18 to TRBJ1-6, and the D gene may be TRBD1, 5 bases matching. The CDR3 goes from the cysteine to the phenylalanine over 15 residues. Kept here is only the CDR3 DNA, which spans 45 bases and is read in frame from base 1. The germline V gene specifies KGHSH as CDR1 and LQKENI as CDR2. V is clipped by 3 bases and J by 2 bases, and the sequence between their germline boundaries is 8 bases long. Beyond the CDR3, the reference TRBV18 and TRBJ1-6 genes provide the residues; the full variable domain reads: NAGVMQNPRHLVRRRGQEARLRCSPMKGHSHVYWYRQLPEEGLKFMVYLQKENIIDESGMPKERFSAEFPKEGPSILRIQQVVRGDSAAYFCASSPEGTYNSPLHFGNGTRLTVT.